This entry features one T cell receptor beta chain sequence. As yet, its antigen is unknown. These data come from a study of PD-1 blockade in classical Hodgkin lymphoma. Study observations and caveats: Baseline diversity resembling that of newly diagnosed patients was seen in complete responders.

Sequencing was performed with immunoSEQ multiplex PCR; in TCRdb, only in-frame clones are kept and a portion is missing. The table shows some 58,000 clones, with around 90% occurring only once. The time point was: cycle 4 day 1 (C4D1), after less than 7 weeks of nivolumab. Each patient experienced a relapse that followed autologous stem cell transplantation, and brentuximab vedotin exposure varied. CDR1 SGHVS and CDR2 FQNEAQ come from the germline V gene. This CDR3 has 14 amino acids. V was trimmed by 5 bases and J by 7 bases, leaving 18 bases between them. Here the sequenced sample was peripheral blood mononuclear cells (PBMCs), taken before the fourth cycle of nivolumab. The source of this sequence is a human donor with classical Hodgkin lymphoma. The chain combines TRBV7-8 with TRBJ2-7, with D perhaps given as TRBD1 or TRBD2 (6 bases each). The CDR3 coding sequence is TGTGCCAGCAGCCGCCTGGGGGGCCTCGGGGAGCAGTACTTC. Translation: CASSRLGGLGEQYF.